The 3 T cell receptor beta chains below were found in one sample sequenced in a study of identical twins (dated by TCRdb to the mid-2010s). The method was 5' RACE. Instrument on record: Illumina HiSeq 2000. TCRdb's own reprocessing of the public reads used fastp at Q25 and MiXCR and kept productive beta chains. Entries that share a CDR3 protein sequence are merged under the most common genes and DNA. In all, the sample holds 210,000 or so distinct CDR3 sequences, and approximately 15% of those were seen once. 35% to 45% of the sample is taken by the ten largest. The same data also went into a second study, on T cells expressing NK-cell markers.

Sequencing input: CD8+ T cells sorted from blood. The receptors stem from a woman aged 18-29 years in good health.

The chain employs TRBV14 and TRBJ2-3; tentatively, D is TRBD2 (6 bases). Germline V gene sequence: CDR1 SGHDN, CDR2 FVKESK. This CDR3 has 15 residues. Trimming removed 2 bases from V and 0 bases from J, with 9 bases in between. For the CDR3, the DNA is TGTGCCAGCAGCCAAATTGCGGGGAGCACAGATACGCAGTATTTT. This gives the protein CASSQIAGSTDTQYF.

The chain employs TRBV12-3 or TRBV12-4 and TRBJ2-7; D is unresolved. V shed 2 bases and J shed 1 base, with 9 bases lying between them. The CDR3 is 14 residues long. CDR3 protein: CASSLLASSYEQYF. The CDR3 DNA is TGTGCCAGCAGTTTACTCGCCAGTTCCTACGAGCAGTACTTC.

The chain recombines TRBV27 with TRBJ2-1, with D possibly matching TRBD1 (5 bases). There are 15 residues in the CDR3. V dropped 5 bases and J dropped 5 bases, with 16 bases sitting between them. Per germline, CDR1 MNHEY and CDR2 SMNVEV (reference sequence). The CDR3 loop reads CASSPTHRKDNEQFF. In DNA form, the CDR3 reads TGTGCCAGCAGTCCGACCCACAGGAAGGACAATGAGCAGTTCTTC.